Listed here are 13 T cell receptor beta chains from one sample, sequenced in a study of T cell repertoires in cytomegalovirus infection. Using its own MiXCR run on the reads, TCRdb lists one record per CDR3 protein. The sample lists 510,000 or so distinct CDR3 sequences, more than 20% occurring once. The sample was PBMCs. The receptors stem from a human donor in good health (CMV status not recorded). Some clones in this sample may be carry-over from other donors' samples.

V is TRBV9 and J is TRBJ2-1, with no clear D. This CDR3 spans 16 amino acids. Germline loops: CDR1 SGDLS, CDR2 YYNGEE. Trimming left V 0 bases short and J 0 bases short, with 10 bases between. The DNA of the CDR3 is TGTGCCAGCAGCGTAGGAAGCGCGAGCTCCTACAATGAGCAGTTCTTC. Translated, it gives CASSVGSASSYNEQFF.

The DNA of the CDR3 is TGCGCCAGCAGCCCAGTGGGGGCCGGTCAAGAGACCCAGTACTTC. This sequence encodes CASSPVGAGQETQYF. The rearrangement joins TRBV5-1 to TRBJ2-5; TRBD1 is a possible D gene (6 bases). Germline V CDR1 and CDR2: SGHRS, YFSETQ. V lost 4 bases, J lost 2 bases, and 15 bases lay in between. The CDR3 consists of 15 residues.

Regarding this clonotype: Its ends do not fully match the called genes, so a read error is possible. V gene TRBV7-9 combines with J gene TRBJ2-7; D gene uncertain. Germline V gene data show CDR1 as SEHNR and CDR2 as FQNEAQ (reference sequence). This CDR3 contains 11 residues. CDR3 sequence reads: CASSLGNMEDF. The CDR3 bases are TGTGCCAGCAGCTTAGGAAACATGGAAGACTTC.

The J gene is TRBJ2-7, the V gene TRBV7-9; no firm D call. Per the germline V gene, CDR1 is SEHNR and CDR2 is FQNEAQ (reference sequence). V dropped 3 bases and J dropped 2 bases, with 5 bases sitting between them. The CDR3 is 12 residues long. Here the CDR3 DNA reads TGTGCCAGCAGCTTCGAGGCCTACGAGCAGTACTTC. Translated, it gives CASSFEAYEQYF.

This clonotype was seen only a few times. The chain couples TRBV11-2 to TRBJ1-1, with 12 bases fitting TRBD1. Per the germline V gene, CDR1 is SGHAT and CDR2 is FQNNGV. The J segment lost 11 bases and the V segment lost 5 bases, leaving 12 bases of the junction unmatched. The CDR3 has 15 residues. DNA for the CDR3: TGTGCCAGCAGCCCCCGGGACAGGGGGCCTGGACGTGCTTTCTTT. Encoded protein: CASSPRDRGPGRAFF. Full variable domain (rest looked up from reference TRBV11-2 and TRBJ1-1): EAGVAQSPRYKIIEKRQSVAFWCNPISGHATLYWYQQILGQGPKLLIQFQNNGVVDDSQLPKDRFSAERLKGVDSTLKIQPAKLEDSAVYLCASSPRDRGPGRAFFGQGTRLTVV.

The rearrangement links TRBV10-3 to TRBJ2-5, with D maybe TRBD1 (5 bases). Trimming left V 5 bases short and J 2 bases short, with 12 bases between. The CDR3 totals 14 residues. CDR1 and CDR2 (germline): ENHRY, SYGVKD. This CDR3 is CAISSRGQQETQYF. The CDR3 DNA is TGTGCCATCAGTAGTAGGGGCCAACAAGAGACCCAGTACTTC.

This clonotype was observed at least ten times. This chain joins TRBV7-8 and TRBJ2-7; 12 bases are a match to TRBD2. Trimming removed 5 bases from V and 13 bases from J; junction bases left unmatched: 9. The CDR3 length is 13 residues. Germline CDR1 reads SGHVS; CDR2 reads FQNEAQ. The DNA of the CDR3 is TGTGCCAGCAGCCGCGGACTAGCGGGGACGTTATACGTC. Translating gives CASSRGLAGTLYV.

This clonotype was seen repeatedly, ten times or more. The gene calls are TRBV7-2 and TRBJ1-4, with D unclear. The CDR3 covers 14 residues. Between the trimmed V and J ends, which lost 1 base and 7 bases, there was a span of 10 bases. Germline-derived CDR1 and CDR2 are SGHTA and FQGNSA. CDR3 sequence (DNA): TGTGCCAGCAGCTTAGGGCAGGCTGGTGAAAAACTGTTTTTT. Translation: CASSLGQAGEKLFF.

The genes are TRBV7-2 and TRBJ1-4; D remains ambiguous. The CDR3 spans 14 residues. Trimming removed 5 bases at V and 5 bases at J, with 12 bases between. CDR1 SGHTA and CDR2 FQGNSA come from the germline V gene. The CDR3 DNA reads as TGTGCCAGCAGCCTATGGATGGGGAATGAAAAACTGTTTTTT. Translation gives CASSLWMGNEKLFF.

The table lists this clonotype with many counts. This sequence joins TRBV7-2 and TRBJ2-7; D is perhaps TRBD2 (6 bases). V lost 9 bases and J lost 3, with 15 bases in between. The CDR3 spans 13 residues. CDR1 and CDR2 from the germline V gene are SGHTA and FQGNSA. The CDR3, as DNA: TGTGCCAGTAATAGCGGACTGGTCTACGAGCAGTACTTC. As protein: CASNSGLVYEQYF.

This rearrangement joins TRBV28 to TRBJ2-2, with 8 bases lining up with TRBD1. Germline CDR1 is MDHEN and CDR2 is SYDVKM. Trimming took 5 bases from V and 4 from J; bases not matched to a gene: 6. The CDR3 covers 15 residues. CDR3 region: CASSPSGQGTGELFF. In DNA form, the CDR3 reads TGTGCCAGCAGTCCCTCCGGACAGGGCACCGGGGAGCTGTTTTTT.

The sample holds many counts of this clonotype. The chain is built from TRBV7-2 and TRBJ2-1; D unresolved. With 5 bases removed from V and 10 bases from J, the gap between germline ends came to 3 bases. Germline CDR1 is SGHTA and CDR2 is FQGNSA. The CDR3 is made up of 9 amino acids. In DNA form, the CDR3 reads TGTGCCAGCAGCCTAGAGCAGTTCTTC. Residues: CASSLEQFF.

This clonotype has ten or more counts. The chain carries TRBV7-8 and TRBJ2-4, with TRBD2 as a possible D gene (6 bases). The germline gives CDR1 SGHVS, CDR2 FQNEAQ. This CDR3 is built from 18 residues. Between the trimmed V and J ends, which lost 0 bases and 2 bases, there was a span of 17 bases. The CDR3 coding sequence is TGTGCCAGCAGCTTAGCGCTATGGCTAGCGAACTCCAAAAACATTCAGTACTTC. Protein sequence: CASSLALWLANSKNIQYF.